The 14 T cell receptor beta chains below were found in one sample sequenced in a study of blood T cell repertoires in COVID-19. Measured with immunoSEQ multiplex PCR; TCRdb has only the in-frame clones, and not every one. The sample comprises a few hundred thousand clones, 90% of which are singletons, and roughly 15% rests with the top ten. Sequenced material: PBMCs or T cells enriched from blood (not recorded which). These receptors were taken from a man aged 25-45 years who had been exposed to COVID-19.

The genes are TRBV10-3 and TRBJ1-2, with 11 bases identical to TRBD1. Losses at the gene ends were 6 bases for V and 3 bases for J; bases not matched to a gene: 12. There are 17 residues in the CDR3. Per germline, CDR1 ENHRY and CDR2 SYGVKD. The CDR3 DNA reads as TGTGCCATCAGGAAAGGGACAGGGGGATCGGGTGACTATGGCTACACCTTC. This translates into CAIRKGTGGSGDYGYTF.

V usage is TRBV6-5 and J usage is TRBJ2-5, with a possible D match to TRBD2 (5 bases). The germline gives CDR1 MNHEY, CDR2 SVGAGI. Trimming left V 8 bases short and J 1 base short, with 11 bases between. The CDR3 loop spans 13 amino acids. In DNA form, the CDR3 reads TGTGCCAGCGGACTCCACCCCCAAGAGACCCAGTACTTC. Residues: CASGLHPQETQYF.

The CDR3, as DNA: TGCGCCAGCAGCTTGGAGGCGGGGGGGCTAGATACGCAGTATTTT. Its protein product is CASSLEAGGLDTQYF. The V call is TRBV5-1, the J call TRBJ2-3; 9 bases are a match to TRBD2. Germline V CDR1 and CDR2: SGHRS, YFSETQ. This CDR3 contains 15 residues. The ends lost 0 bases at V and 5 bases at J; junction bases unmatched: 4.

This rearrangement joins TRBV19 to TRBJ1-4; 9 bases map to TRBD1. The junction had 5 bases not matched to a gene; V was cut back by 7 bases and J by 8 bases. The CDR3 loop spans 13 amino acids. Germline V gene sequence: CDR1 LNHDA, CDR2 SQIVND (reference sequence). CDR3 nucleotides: TGTGCCAGTACCCGACAGGGGGGAGAAAAACTGTTTTTT. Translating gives CASTRQGGEKLFF. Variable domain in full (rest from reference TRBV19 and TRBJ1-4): DGGITQSPKYLFRKEGQNVTLSCEQNLNHDAMYWYRQDPGQGLRLIYYSQIVNDFQKGDIAEGYSVSREKKESFPLTVTSAQKNPTAFYLCASTRQGGEKLFFGSGTQLSVL.

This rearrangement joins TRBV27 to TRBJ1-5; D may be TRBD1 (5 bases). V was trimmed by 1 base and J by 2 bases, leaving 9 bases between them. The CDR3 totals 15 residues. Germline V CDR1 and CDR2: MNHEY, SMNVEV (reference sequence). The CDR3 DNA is TGTGCCAGCAGTTTATGGAAAGGGGGCAATCAGCCCCAGCATTTT. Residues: CASSLWKGGNQPQHF.

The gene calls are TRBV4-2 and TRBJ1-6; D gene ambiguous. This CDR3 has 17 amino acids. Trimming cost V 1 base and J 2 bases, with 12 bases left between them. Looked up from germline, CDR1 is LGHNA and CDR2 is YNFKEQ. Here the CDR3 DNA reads TGTGCCAGCAGCCAAGCTTGGGAGGACCCCTATAATTCACCCCTCCACTTT. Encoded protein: CASSQAWEDPYNSPLHF.

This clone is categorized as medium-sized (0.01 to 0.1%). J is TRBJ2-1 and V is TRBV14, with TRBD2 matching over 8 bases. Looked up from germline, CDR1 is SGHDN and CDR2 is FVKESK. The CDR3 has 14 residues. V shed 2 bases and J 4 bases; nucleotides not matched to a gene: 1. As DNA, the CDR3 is TGTGCCAGCAGCCAACAGCGGGGGTACAATGAGCAGTTCTTC. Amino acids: CASSQQRGYNEQFF.

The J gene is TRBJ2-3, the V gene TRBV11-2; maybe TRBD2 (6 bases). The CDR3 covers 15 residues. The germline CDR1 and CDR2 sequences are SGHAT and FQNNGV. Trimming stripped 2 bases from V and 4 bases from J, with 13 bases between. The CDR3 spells CASSLHGGEADTQYF. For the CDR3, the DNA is TGTGCCAGCAGCTTACATGGAGGGGAAGCAGATACGCAGTATTTT.

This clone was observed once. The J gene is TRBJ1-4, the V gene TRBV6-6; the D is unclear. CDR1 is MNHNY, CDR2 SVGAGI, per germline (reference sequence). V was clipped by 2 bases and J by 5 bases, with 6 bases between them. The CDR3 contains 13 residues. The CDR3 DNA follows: TGTGCCAGCAGTTACCGGGAGAATGAAAAACTGTTTTTT. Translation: CASSYRENEKLFF.

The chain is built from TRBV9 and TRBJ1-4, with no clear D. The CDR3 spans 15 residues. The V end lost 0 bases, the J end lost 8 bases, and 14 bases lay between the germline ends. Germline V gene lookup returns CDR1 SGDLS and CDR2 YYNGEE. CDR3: CASSVEAYGGEKLFF. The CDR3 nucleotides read TGTGCCAGCAGCGTAGAGGCCTATGGAGGAGAAAAACTGTTTTTT.

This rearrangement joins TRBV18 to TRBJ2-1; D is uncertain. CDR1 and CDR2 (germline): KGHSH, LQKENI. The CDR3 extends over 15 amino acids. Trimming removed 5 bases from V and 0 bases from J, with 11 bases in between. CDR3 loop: CASSSSDNSYNEQFF. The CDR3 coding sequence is TGTGCCAGCTCATCGAGTGACAACTCCTACAATGAGCAGTTCTTC.

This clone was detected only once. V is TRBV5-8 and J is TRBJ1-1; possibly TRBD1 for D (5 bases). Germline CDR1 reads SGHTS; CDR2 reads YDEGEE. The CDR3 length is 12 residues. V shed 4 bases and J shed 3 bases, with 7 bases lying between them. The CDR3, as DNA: TGTGCCAGCAGCCAACAGGACACTGAAGCTTTCTTT. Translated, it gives CASSQQDTEAFF.

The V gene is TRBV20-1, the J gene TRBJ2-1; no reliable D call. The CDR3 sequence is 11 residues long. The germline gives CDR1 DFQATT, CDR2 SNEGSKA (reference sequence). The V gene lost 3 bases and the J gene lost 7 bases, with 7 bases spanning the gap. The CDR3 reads CSARPRNEQFF. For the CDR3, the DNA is TGCAGTGCTAGGCCTAGGAATGAGCAGTTCTTC.

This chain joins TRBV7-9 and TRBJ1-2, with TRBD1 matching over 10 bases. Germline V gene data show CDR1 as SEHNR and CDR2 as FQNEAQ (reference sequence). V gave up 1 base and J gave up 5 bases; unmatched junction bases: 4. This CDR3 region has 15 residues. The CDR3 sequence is CASSLETGGRYGYTF. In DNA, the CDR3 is TGTGCCAGCAGCTTAGAGACAGGGGGCCGGTATGGCTACACCTTC.